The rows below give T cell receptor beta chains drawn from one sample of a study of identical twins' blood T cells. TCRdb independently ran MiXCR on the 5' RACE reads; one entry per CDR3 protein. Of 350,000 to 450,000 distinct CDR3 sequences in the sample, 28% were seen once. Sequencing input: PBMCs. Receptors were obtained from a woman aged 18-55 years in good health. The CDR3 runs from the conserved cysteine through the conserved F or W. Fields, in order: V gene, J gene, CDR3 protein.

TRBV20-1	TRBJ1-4	CSASKGTGVEKLFF
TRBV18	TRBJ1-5	CDSSPSTSRNQPQHF
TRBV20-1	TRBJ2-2	CSARDSPAGELFF
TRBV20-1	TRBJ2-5	CSASGGAQETQYF
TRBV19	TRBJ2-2	CASSAIQGNTGELFF
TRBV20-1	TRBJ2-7	CSARGSGAYEQYF
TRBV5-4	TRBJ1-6	CASSLDRGSSPLHF
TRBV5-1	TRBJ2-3	CASRSSDTQYF
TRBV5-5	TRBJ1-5	CASSKTNSAYQPQHF
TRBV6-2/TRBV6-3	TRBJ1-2	CASSRPVGGYTF
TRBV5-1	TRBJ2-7	CASSSGLAGPYEQYF
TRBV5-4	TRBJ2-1	CASIFQLAGNNEQFF
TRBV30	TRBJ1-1	CAWRTKGRFEAFF
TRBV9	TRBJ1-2	CASSLAGYGYTF
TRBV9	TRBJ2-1	CASSPPPGGYNEQFF
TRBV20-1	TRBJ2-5	CSARRLAIETQYF
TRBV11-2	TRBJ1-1	CASSYLTGGGTEVFF
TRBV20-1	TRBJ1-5	CSARLRGYQPQHF
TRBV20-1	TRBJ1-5	CSAREWGGHQPQHF
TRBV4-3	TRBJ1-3	CASSQERGNTIYF
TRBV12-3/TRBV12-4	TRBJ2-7	CASSFSGVLYEQYF
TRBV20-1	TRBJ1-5	CSARDRPGQLSNQPQHF
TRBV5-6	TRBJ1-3	CASSLGTSGNTIYF
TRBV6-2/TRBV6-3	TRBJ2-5	CASSYSSETQYF
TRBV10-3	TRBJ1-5	CATSGGLGNQPQHF
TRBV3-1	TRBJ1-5	CASSQAPGQPQHF
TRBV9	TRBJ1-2	CASSKPGQPQYGYTF
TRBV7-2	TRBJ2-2	CASSIHLNSRELFF
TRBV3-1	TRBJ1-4	CASSQETDGPNNEKLFF
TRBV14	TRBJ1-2	CASSSRSGRSGYTF
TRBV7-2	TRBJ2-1	CASSLAVPVQFF
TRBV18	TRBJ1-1	CASSPPLGTVSNTEAFF
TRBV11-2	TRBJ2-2	CASSSPLLAGGLINTGELFF
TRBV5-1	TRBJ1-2	CASSLDAANYGYTF
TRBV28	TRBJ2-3	CASSVIDTQYF
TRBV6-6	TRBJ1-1	CASSSVRGENTEAFF
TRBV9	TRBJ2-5	CASSVETEETQYF
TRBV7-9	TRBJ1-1	CASSGETGLNTEAFF
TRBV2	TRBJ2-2	CVSSVAGELFF